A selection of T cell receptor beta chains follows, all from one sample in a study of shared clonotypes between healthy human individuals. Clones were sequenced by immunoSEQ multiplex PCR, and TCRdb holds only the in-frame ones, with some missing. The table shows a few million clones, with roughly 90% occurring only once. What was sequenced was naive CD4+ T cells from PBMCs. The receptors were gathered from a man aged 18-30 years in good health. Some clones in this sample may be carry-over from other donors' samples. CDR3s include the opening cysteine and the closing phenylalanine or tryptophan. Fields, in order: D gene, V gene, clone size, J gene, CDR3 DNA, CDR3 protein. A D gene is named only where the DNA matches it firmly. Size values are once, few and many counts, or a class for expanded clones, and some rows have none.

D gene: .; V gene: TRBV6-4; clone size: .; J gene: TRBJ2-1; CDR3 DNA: TGTGCCAGCAGTGAAGGGCCATTAGATGAGCAGTTCTTC; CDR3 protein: CASSEGPLDEQFF
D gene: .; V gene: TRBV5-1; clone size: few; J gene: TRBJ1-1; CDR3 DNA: TGCGCCAGCAGCTTAGGGAGGACTGAAGCTTTCTTT; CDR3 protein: CASSLGRTEAFF
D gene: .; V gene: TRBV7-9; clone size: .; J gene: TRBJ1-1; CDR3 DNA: TGTGCCAGCAGCTTAGGTCCCACAGGAACTGAAGCTTTCTTT; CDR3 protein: CASSLGPTGTEAFF
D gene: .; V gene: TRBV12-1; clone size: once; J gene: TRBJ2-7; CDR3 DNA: TGTGCCAGCAGCCATTGTGGGGGACAGGGTCTCTACGAGCAGTACTTC; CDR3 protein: CASSHCGGQGLYEQYF
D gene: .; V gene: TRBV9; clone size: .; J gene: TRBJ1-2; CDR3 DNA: TGTGCCAGCAGCGTAGAAAAGGGGCCCGGCTATGGCTACACCTTC; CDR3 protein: CASSVEKGPGYGYTF
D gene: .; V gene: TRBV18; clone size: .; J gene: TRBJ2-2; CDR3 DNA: TGTGCCAGCTCACCACCGGGAGCGCTGAACACCGGGGAGCTGTTTTTT; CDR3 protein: CASSPPGALNTGELFF
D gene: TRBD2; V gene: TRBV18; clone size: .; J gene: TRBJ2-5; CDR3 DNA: TGTGCCAGCTCACCGCGGGGGGGCTTACAAGAGACCCAGTACTTC; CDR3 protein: CASSPRGGLQETQYF
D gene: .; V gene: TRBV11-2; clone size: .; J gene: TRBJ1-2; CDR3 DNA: TGTGCCAGCAGCCCCGCCGGGACCCCATATGGCTACACCTTC; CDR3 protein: CASSPAGTPYGYTF
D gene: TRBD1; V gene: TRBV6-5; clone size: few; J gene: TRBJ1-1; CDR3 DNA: TGTGCCAGCAGTTACTCGGGGACAGGGGGAACTGAAGCTTTCTTT; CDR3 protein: CASSYSGTGGTEAFF
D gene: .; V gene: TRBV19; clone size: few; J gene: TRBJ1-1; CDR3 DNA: TGTGCCAGTAGTATAGTGGCGGACACTGAAGCTTTCTTT; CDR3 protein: CASSIVADTEAFF
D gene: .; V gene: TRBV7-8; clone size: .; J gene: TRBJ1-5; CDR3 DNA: TGTGCCAGCAGCGGGACGGTAAGCAATCAGCCCCAGCATTTT; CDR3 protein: CASSGTVSNQPQHF
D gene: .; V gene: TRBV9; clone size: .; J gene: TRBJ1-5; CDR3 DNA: TGTGCCAGCAGCGTAGGAGGGGGACTGAGCAATCAGCCCCAGCATTTT; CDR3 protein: CASSVGGGLSNQPQHF
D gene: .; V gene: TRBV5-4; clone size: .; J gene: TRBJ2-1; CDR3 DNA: TGTGCCAGCAGCCTTCAGACGGGGGCAGGTGAGCAGTTCTTC; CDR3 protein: CASSLQTGAGEQFF